This TCR beta chain was captured by sequencing in a study of blood T cell repertoires in COVID-19. Study overall: Sites across the United States, Italy and Spain contributed samples from acute and convalescent COVID-19. The analysed material was cDNA or gDNA that came from T cells, B-cell-depleted T cells, or PBMCs.

The CDR3 sequence is 12 residues long. The V gene lost 3 bases and the J gene lost 7 bases, with 9 bases spanning the gap. Per the germline V gene, CDR1 is SEHNR and CDR2 is FQNEAQ (reference sequence). Per the authors' pipeline: Estimates of nucleated cell counts were drawn from the amplification of reference gene primers. TCRdb's table, derived via immunoSEQ multiplex PCR, lists solely in-frame clones and lacks some. Clone size and the V and J calls come from that table; the DNA yielded D and trimming. The table shows around 65,000 clones, with roughly 80% occurring only once. Material for sequencing was peripheral blood. This chain uses TRBV7-9 with TRBJ1-2; no reliable D call. The origin of this receptor is a man between 60 and 75 years old with acute or convalescent COVID-19. Written as DNA, the CDR3 is TGTGCCAGCAGCTTTCCCCGGGGTGGCTACACCTTC. It yields the protein CASSFPRGGYTF.